The 5 T cell receptor beta chains below all came from one sample that was sequenced in a study of sequential checkpoint blockade in melanoma. Clones were read by immunoSEQ multiplex PCR, and TCRdb kept only the in-frame ones, dropping some. The data contain over 10,000 clones, 25% to 35% of them singletons. The treatment was: randomized to nivolumab then ipilimumab (arm A) or the reverse (arm B). Sequences were derived from tumor tissue (inferred from file names), sampled from a patient given nivolumab and ipilimumab in sequence. The receptors stem from a human donor with melanoma.

This chain uses TRBV29-1 with TRBJ2-6; D unresolved. V dropped 6 bases and J dropped 0 bases, with 9 bases sitting between them. Germline V lookup: CDR1 SQVTM, CDR2 ANQGSEA. The CDR3 totals 14 residues. In DNA, the CDR3 is TGCAGCGTGGGCGAGTACTCTGGGGCCAACGTCCTGACTTTC. Translated, it gives CSVGEYSGANVLTF. The whole variable domain, remainder taken from reference TRBV29-1 and TRBJ2-6, is SAVISQKPSRDICQRGTSLTIQCQVDSQVTMMFWYRQQPGQSLTLIATANQGSEATYESGFVIDKFPISRPNLTFSTLTVSNMSPEDSSIYLCSVGEYSGANVLTFGAGSRLTVL.

The chain couples TRBV28 to TRBJ2-7, with D tentatively TRBD1 or TRBD2 (6 bases each). CDR3 size: 12 residues. In germline, CDR1 is MDHEN, CDR2 SYDVKM. V gave up 6 bases and J gave up 3 bases, with 9 bases separating them. The CDR3 DNA is TGTGCCAGCAGCGGGGGCCTCTACGAGCAGTACTTC. This gives the protein CASSGGLYEQYF.

The table lists this clone with a few counts. The chain employs TRBV7-6 and TRBJ1-2; D is perhaps TRBD1 (5 bases). This CDR3 has 16 amino acids. The ends were cut back, 5 bases at V and 0 bases at J, with 16 bases in the middle. Germline CDR1 is SGHVS and CDR2 is FNYEAQ. CDR3 in DNA: TGTGCCAGCAGCCCCCCTGGGGCGGCCGCTAACTATGGCTACACCTTC. It is translated as CASSPPGAAANYGYTF.

The chain carries TRBV6-8 and TRBJ2-7, with 8 positions matching TRBD1. The germline CDR1 and CDR2 sequences are MNHGY and SAAAGT. CDR3 length: 18 amino acids. The junction had 21 bases not matched to a gene; V was cut back by 8 bases and J by 3 bases. The CDR3 reads CASRYRNKLGQGGYEQYF. The CDR3 bases are TGTGCCAGCCGATACCGAAACAAGTTAGGACAGGGCGGCTACGAGCAGTACTTC.

The V call is TRBV19, the J call TRBJ2-7; perhaps TRBD2 as D (6 bases). V lost 7 bases and J lost 12, with 25 bases in between. Germline values: CDR1 LNHDA, CDR2 SQIVND (reference sequence). CDR3 length: 14 residues. The CDR3 DNA is TGTGCCAGTACCGTCCCGGGACTTCCCTCCGTTGGGTACTTC. Translating it yields CASTVPGLPSVGYF.